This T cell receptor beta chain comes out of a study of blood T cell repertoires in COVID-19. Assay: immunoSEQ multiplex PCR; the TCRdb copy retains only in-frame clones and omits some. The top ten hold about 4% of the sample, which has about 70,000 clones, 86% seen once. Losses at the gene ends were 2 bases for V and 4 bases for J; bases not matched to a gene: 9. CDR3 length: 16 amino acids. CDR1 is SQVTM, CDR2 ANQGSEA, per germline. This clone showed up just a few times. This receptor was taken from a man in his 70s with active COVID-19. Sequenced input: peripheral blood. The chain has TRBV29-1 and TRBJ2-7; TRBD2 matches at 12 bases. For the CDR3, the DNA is TGCAGCGTTGAAACCCCCGGAACTAGCGGGAGGTACGAGCAGTACTTC. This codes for CSVETPGTSGRYEQYF.